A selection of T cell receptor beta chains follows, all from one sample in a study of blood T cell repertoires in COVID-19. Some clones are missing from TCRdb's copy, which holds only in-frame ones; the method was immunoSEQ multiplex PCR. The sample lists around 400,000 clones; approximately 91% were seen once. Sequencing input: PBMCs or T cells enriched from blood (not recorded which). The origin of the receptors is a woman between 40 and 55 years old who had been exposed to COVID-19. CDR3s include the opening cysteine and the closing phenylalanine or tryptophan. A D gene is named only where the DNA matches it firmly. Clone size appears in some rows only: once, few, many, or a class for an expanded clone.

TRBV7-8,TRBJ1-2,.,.,CASSQDRTDYGYTF,TGTGCCAGCAGCCAGGATAGGACAGACTATGGCTACACCTTC
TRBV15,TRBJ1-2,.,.,CATSREFEGYTF,TGTGCCACCAGCAGAGAGTTCGAGGGCTACACCTTC
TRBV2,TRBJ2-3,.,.,CASSVDLASTDTQYF,TGTGCCAGCAGTGTCGACTTGGCAAGCACAGATACGCAGTATTTT
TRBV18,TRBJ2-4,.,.,CASSPGTKNIQYF,TGTGCCAGCTCACCAGGCACCAAGAACATTCAGTACTTC
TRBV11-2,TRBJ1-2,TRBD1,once,CASSSTGRGYTF,TGTGCCAGCAGCTCGACAGGGAGAGGCTACACCTTC
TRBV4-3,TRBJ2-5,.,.,CASSQPFGRQETQYF,TGCGCCAGCAGCCAACCTTTTGGTAGACAAGAGACCCAGTACTTC
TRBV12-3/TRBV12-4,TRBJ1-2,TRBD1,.,CASSHRGSYTF,TGTGCCAGCAGCCACAGGGGCAGCTACACCTTC
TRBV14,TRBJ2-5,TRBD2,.,CASSTKLAGVQETQYF,TGTGCCAGCAGCACAAAACTAGCGGGGGTACAAGAGACCCAGTACTTC
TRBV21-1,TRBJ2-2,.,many,CASSRYRDAGELFF,TGTGCCAGCAGCAGGTACAGGGACGCCGGGGAGCTGTTTTTT
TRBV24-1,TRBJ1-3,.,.,CATSDYTVSDTIYF,TGTGCCACCAGTGATTACACAGTATCCGACACCATATATTTT
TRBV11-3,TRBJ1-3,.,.,CASSLGGTGNTIYF,TGTGCCAGCAGCTTAGGCGGAACTGGAAACACCATATATTTT
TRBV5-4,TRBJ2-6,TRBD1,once,CASSLGQGRLLGANVLTF,TGTGCCAGCAGCCTTGGACAGGGTAGGCTACTTGGGGCCAACGTCCTGACTTTC
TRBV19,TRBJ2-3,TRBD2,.,CASSGLAGGTQYF,TGTGCCAGTAGTGGACTAGCGGGGGGTACGCAGTATTTT